These T cell receptor beta chains were read from a single sample in a study of monozygotic twins with inflammatory bowel disease. TCRdb re-called the 5' RACE reads and shows each CDR3 protein once, DNA omitted. This table holds approximately 400,000 distinct CDR3 sequences. Specimen: blood. The source of these receptors is a human donor with ulcerative colitis or Crohn's disease, or a healthy co-twin of an affected twin (not recorded which). CDR3s include the opening cysteine and the closing phenylalanine or tryptophan.

>TRBV24-1|TRBJ1-1
CATSDFVSGVDTEAFF
>TRBV11-2|TRBJ2-1
CASSPANEQFF
>TRBV19|TRBJ1-2
CASSIGKGGDYGYTF
>TRBV4-1|TRBJ1-4
CASSPTQRSNEKLFF
>TRBV6-6|TRBJ2-3
CASTSGASTDTQYF
>TRBV4-1|TRBJ1-6
CASSQYGYNSPLHF
>TRBV7-2|TRBJ2-3
CASRGEGLATDTQYF
>TRBV7-3|TRBJ2-1
CASSLSGTATYNEQFF
>TRBV4-3|TRBJ2-1
CASSQYSYRQSSYNEQFF
>TRBV20-1|TRBJ2-2
CSARVGGEWTGELFF
>TRBV24-1|TRBJ2-1
CATSDLNSGLRDNEQFF
>TRBV5-6|TRBJ2-3
CASSLGETDTQYF
>TRBV2|TRBJ2-1
CASSEVASGRAWQFF
>TRBV3-1|TRBJ1-2
CASSQSRIYGYTF
>TRBV2|TRBJ2-2
CASSVRGTGAGELFF
>TRBV5-1|TRBJ2-3
CASSLTSGADTQYF
>TRBV20-1|TRBJ2-7
CTRQRANGEQHF
>TRBV19|TRBJ1-1
CASSRQEGGTEAFF
>TRBV5-1|TRBJ2-3
CASSLTPDTQYF
>TRBV15|TRBJ2-1
CATSRASGLVGHNEQFF
>TRBV7-3|TRBJ2-1
CASSGTRGNEQFF
>TRBV27|TRBJ2-2
CASSWVRGTGELFF
>TRBV7-2|TRBJ1-2
CASSSGTGVYGYTF
>TRBV20-1|TRBJ1-1
CSARDRTGVSEAFF
>TRBV29-1|TRBJ2-5
CSVDLHGETQYF
>TRBV19|TRBJ2-7
CASSILEGYEQYF
>TRBV29-1|TRBJ1-1
CSVATGTANTEAFF
>TRBV7-3|TRBJ1-1
CASSLSWSNTEAFF
>TRBV4-3|TRBJ2-1
CASSQRAVSYNEQFF
>TRBV19|TRBJ1-2
CASQWEFGYTF
>TRBV5-5|TRBJ1-2
CASSGQGGSNYGYTF
>TRBV27|TRBJ1-1
CASSQGYGRPGTKAFF
>TRBV18|TRBJ2-7
CASSPPGTSYEQYF
>TRBV19|TRBJ2-3
CASSPHLTQGTDTQYF
>TRBV20-1|TRBJ1-4
CSASPSGRGDEKLFF
>TRBV7-8|TRBJ1-5
CASSFNVLSNQPQHF
>TRBV7-8|TRBJ1-4
CASSLAGFNEKLFF
>TRBV18|TRBJ2-7
CASSPRVAGAYEQYF
>TRBV7-2|TRBJ2-6
CASSSRWGGGANVLTF
>TRBV5-6|TRBJ1-2
CASSWGQANYGYTF
>TRBV11-2|TRBJ2-7
CAITRDNSYEQYF
>TRBV6-5|TRBJ1-5
CASSYSDLVSNQPQHF
>TRBV29-1|TRBJ1-1
CSVEGDPRAFF
>TRBV5-5|TRBJ2-3
CASGRIADTQYF
>TRBV20-1|TRBJ2-7
CSANKRPWDPEQYF
>TRBV7-2|TRBJ2-3
CASSLALGRGGADTQYF
>TRBV7-3|TRBJ1-2
CASSPGVYDREGGYTF
>TRBV29-1|TRBJ2-7
CSGGAGIEEQYF
>TRBV7-2|TRBJ1-6
CASSPKADAYNSPLHF
>TRBV14|TRBJ2-5
CASSHPGTVNSATQYF
>TRBV21-1|TRBJ2-3
CASRYGTPTADTQYF
>TRBV20-1|TRBJ2-1
CSAGGAGGLGNEQFF